The 9 T cell receptor beta chains below come from one sample, sequenced in a study of CD8 T cells in ankylosing spondylitis. No cognate antigen is known for these TCRs. TCRdb analysed the 5' RACE reads with MiXCR anew, one entry per CDR3 protein. Here the sample spans hundreds of thousands of distinct CDR3 sequences, approximately 10% being singletons. Overall study results and limits: A TCR beta motif made of roughly eight highly homologous variants seemed typical of ankylosing spondylitis blood.

The sequencing sample was made of blood, either unsorted or a sorted T cell fraction (not recorded which). The receptor set was obtained from a male donor with ankylosing spondylitis.

This clonotype was found many times. The chain combines TRBV5-1 with TRBJ1-5; D unresolved. The germline CDR1 and CDR2 sequences are SGHRS and YFSETQ. The ends were cut back, 0 bases at V and 5 bases at J, with 6 bases in the middle. The CDR3 is made up of 13 amino acids. The DNA for the CDR3 is TGCGCCAGCAGCTTGGACGCCGATCAGCCCCAGCATTTT. Its protein product is CASSLDADQPQHF.

In its sample, this clonotype was seen a few times. The chain is built from TRBV4-2 and TRBJ1-6; the match to TRBD1 covers 8 bases. The CDR3 contains 15 residues. With V trimmed by 0 bases and J by 9 bases, 4 bases remained unmatched. CDR1 and CDR2 (germline): LGHNA, YNFKEQ. The CDR3 DNA is TGTGCCAGCAGCCAAGACAGGGGGCAGGGTTCACCCCTCCACTTT. Translating it yields CASSQDRGQGSPLHF.

Remarks on this clonotype: It may be a read error: a sequence one base away is much more abundant. The chain combines TRBV10-3 with TRBJ2-2; D is possibly TRBD2 (7 bases). CDR3 length equals 15 residues. Germline V gene data show CDR1 as ENHRY and CDR2 as SYGVKD. The DNA of the CDR3 is TGTGCCGCCTGGTCGGGGGGCCTGAACTCCGGGGAGCTGTTTTTT. Protein product: CAAWSGGLNSGELFF.

The chain recombines TRBV7-2 with TRBJ2-5; D possibly uses TRBD1 or TRBD2 (5 bases each). The CDR3 is 14 residues long. V shed 5 bases and J shed 4 bases, with 14 bases lying between them. CDR1 and CDR2 (germline): SGHTA, FQGNSA. CDR3: CASSIPWGRETQYF. The CDR3 DNA sequence: TGTGCCAGCAGCATACCGTGGGGGAGAGAGACCCAGTACTTC.

This clonotype was recorded a few times. The chain uses TRBV6-1 and TRBJ2-5, with TRBD1 matching over 7 bases. V was clipped by 4 bases and J by 1 base; unmatched bases: 6. The germline gives CDR1 MNHNS, CDR2 SASEGT. The CDR3 covers 15 residues. The DNA of the CDR3 is TGTGCCAGCAGTGGACAGGGTAGGGGCCAAGAGACCCAGTACTTC. As protein: CASSGQGRGQETQYF.

The gene calls are TRBV3-1 and TRBJ2-1; 13 bases are shared with TRBD2. CDR3 length: 14 amino acids. The germline gives CDR1 LGHDT, CDR2 YNNKEL (reference sequence). After removal of 2 bases from V and 15 bases from J, the junction contained 7 bases not matched to a gene. The DNA for the CDR3 is TGTGCCAGCAGCCAATGGACTAGCGGGGGCGGGGGGTTCTTC. Encoded protein: CASSQWTSGGGGFF.

This chain joins TRBV4-2 and TRBJ2-1; 12 bases match TRBD1. This CDR3 has 18 amino acids. After removal of 0 bases from V and 8 bases from J, the junction contained 11 bases not matched to a gene. Germline CDR1 reads LGHNA; CDR2 reads YNFKEQ. The CDR3 is CASSQEGGQGALGYEQFF. CDR3 DNA: TGTGCCAGCAGCCAAGAGGGGGGACAGGGGGCGTTAGGGTATGAGCAGTTCTTC.

The table lists this clonotype with a few counts. V gene TRBV20-1 combines with J gene TRBJ1-2; the D is unclear. This CDR3 contains 14 residues. Trimming left V 1 base short and J 4 bases short, with 13 bases between. Germline CDR1 is DFQATT and CDR2 is SNEGSKA (reference sequence). The CDR3 protein is CSARGVGRSYGYTF. CDR3 coding DNA: TGCAGTGCTAGAGGGGTAGGGCGTAGCTATGGCTACACCTTC.

This clonotype has a handful of counts. The CDR3 protein is CASTRRGETQYF. CDR3 sequence (DNA): TGTGCCAGCACCCGGAGGGGGGAGACCCAGTACTTC. The chain carries TRBV6-5 and TRBJ2-5, with D possibly called TRBD1 or TRBD2 (6 bases each). Trimming stripped 7 bases from V and 5 bases from J, with 11 bases between. This CDR3 has 12 residues. CDR1 and CDR2 (germline): MNHEY, SVGAGI.